A single sample is the source of the 6 T cell receptor beta chains below, sequenced in a study of identifying expanded T cells in peripheral blood. The assay was immunoSEQ multiplex PCR, and TCRdb's table has in-frame clones only and misses some. The repertoire holds tens of thousands of clones, with roughly 84% as singletons. Sequenced: blood. These receptors were obtained from a person aged 18 to 75 in good health.

This chain links TRBV7-6 with TRBJ2-3; 9 positions agree with TRBD1. Germline values: CDR1 SGHVS, CDR2 FNYEAQ. V lost 2 bases to trimming and J lost 5 bases; unmatched junction nucleotides: 8. The CDR3 extends over 16 amino acids. The CDR3 sequence is CASSLLQGTGIDTQYF. Here the CDR3 DNA reads TGTGCCAGCAGCTTATTACAGGGGACAGGGATAGATACGCAGTATTTT.

This rearrangement joins TRBV5-6 to TRBJ1-2, with unresolved D. CDR3 length equals 14 residues. With 2 bases removed from V and 4 bases from J, the gap between germline ends came to 12 bases. The germline V gene has CDR1 SGHDT and CDR2 YYEEEE. The CDR3 spells CASSLTQSLYGYTF. In DNA, the CDR3 is TGTGCCAGCAGCTTAACTCAGAGTCTCTATGGCTACACCTTC.

This rearrangement joins TRBV5-4 to TRBJ2-1, with D perhaps TRBD1 (6 bases). The CDR3 is 17 residues long. Germline V gene lookup returns CDR1 SGHNT and CDR2 YYREEE (reference sequence). V lost 4 bases to trimming and J lost 7 bases, with 24 bases between them. CDR3 region: CASSTTARGRGENEQFF. The CDR3 DNA sequence: TGTGCCAGCAGCACGACGGCACGAGGCAGGGGTGAAAATGAGCAGTTCTTC.

This clone has only a few counts. This CDR3 is CSGMGLAGDEQYF. In nucleotides, the CDR3 is TGCAGCGGCATGGGACTAGCGGGAGACGAGCAGTACTTC. The chain combines TRBV29-1 with TRBJ2-7; 14 bases match TRBD2. The ends lost 7 bases at V and 5 bases at J; junction bases unmatched: 4. The germline CDR1 and CDR2 sequences are SQVTM and ANQGSEA. The CDR3 runs 13 residues.

The CDR3 is CASSQMNTNYGYTF. The CDR3 bases are TGTGCCAGCAGCCAGATGAACACTAACTATGGCTACACCTTC. The chain carries TRBV7-2 and TRBJ1-2; D remains unclear. The germline V gene has CDR1 SGHTA and CDR2 FQGNSA. The CDR3 covers 14 residues. Trimming pared 5 bases from V and 0 bases from J, leaving 10 bases between.

The chain combines TRBV28 with TRBJ1-5, with TRBD1 as a possible D gene (6 bases). Per germline, CDR1 MDHEN and CDR2 SYDVKM. There are 12 residues in the CDR3. The V gene lost 7 bases and the J gene lost 5 bases, with 9 bases spanning the gap. CDR3 loop: CASTGGYQPQHF. The CDR3 DNA sequence: TGTGCCAGCACCGGGGGCTATCAGCCCCAGCATTTT.